This record covers a single T cell receptor (beta chain). Which antigen it targets is not known. Base qualities are not at hand, and no much larger clone is one base apart. The source of the sample is a study of T cells in localized non-small cell lung cancer (TCRdb year 2020). Study-level background: T cell repertoires of 200 to 250 early-stage NSCLC patients were analyzed, with tumors being compared against uninvolved tumor-adjacent lungs. The cohort comprised approximately 240 treatment-naïve NSCLC patients with resected, localized lung tumors. Of the NSCLC patients, approximately 130 were male and approximately 99 were female, and the mean age was approximately 66 years.

What the work shows at the level of the full study, not this receptor alone: Because multi-region tumor sequencing was not done, intratumor heterogeneity could not be ruled out. Uninvolved tumor-adjacent lung showed the highest T cell clonality, higher than tumor, which suggests more focused antigenic responses in the uninvolved tumor-adjacent lung. Since the design was exploratory, TCR variables were selected using unadjusted p-values with no false-discovery rate correction. Longer overall survival was associated with higher blood T cell density, whereas shorter survival was associated with higher adjacent-lung clonality. Of the top 100 tumor clones, a median of roughly 57 were detected in paired uninvolved adjacent lung; under 35 were also among that lung's top 100.

TCR beta CDR3 regions were sequenced from DNA using the immunoSEQ Assay. As for the authors' bioinformatics: T cell density was computed as TCR beta template counts normalized to usable DNA estimated by amplifying housekeeping genes. Richness was estimated with the preseqR package, extrapolating to 400,000 templates for PBMC samples and 120,000 templates for tissue samples. Clonality was taken to be one minus Pielou's evenness. Tissue-enriched TCRs were identified by differential abundance testing using productive amino-acid clonotypes, minimum total count 5 and alpha 0.1. The Jaccard Index and the Morisita Overlap Index were used to measure how much the repertoires overlapped between compartments. GLIPH grouped TCR beta CDR3s together with public tetramer-defined viral CDR3s, and a viral motif had to include at least three viral sequences and also show V-gene enrichment. TCRdb retrieved this table from immuneACCESS and kept in-frame rearrangements only. Not all clones are present; in checked studies, unresolved V genes account for under half, and no reason is known for the remainder. V and J calls and clone size come straight from that table; D and trimming were deduced from the DNA. This sample has roughly 35,000 clones in its table, and 80% to 90% of those were observed once. The leading ten clones occupy roughly 2.5% of the sample.

Sequences ENHRY (CDR1) and SYGVKD (CDR2) are obtained from the germline V gene. The CDR3 measures 18 amino acids from cysteine to phenylalanine. Kept here is only the CDR3 DNA, which spans 54 bases and is read in frame from base 1. Trimming accounts for 2 bases at V and 1 base at J, while the number of junction bases matched to no gene is 11. At diagnosis, tumor, uninvolved tumor-adjacent lung and peripheral blood were collected and then preserved as a mix of FFPE and fresh-frozen material. For TCR repertoire profiling, blood samples were analyzed in the form of peripheral blood mononuclear cells. Recombination connected TRBV10-3 to TRBJ2-1, with 7 bases matching TRBD1. Sequencing was performed on peripheral blood, taken before any cancer treatment. The TCR originated in a woman aged 40 to 75 with stage I lung adenocarcinoma. Here the CDR3 is given as CAISERLQGQGSYNEQFF. The nucleotide sequence reads TGTGCCATCAGTGAGCGATTACAGGGGCAGGGATCCTACAATGAGCAGTTCTTC.